The clone carrying this T cell receptor (beta chain) was counted only a few times. TCRdb re-called the reads with MiXCR, one entry per CDR3 protein. Of roughly 640,000 distinct CDR3 sequences listed, about 24% are singletons. Germline V gene data show CDR1 as SNHLY and CDR2 as FYNNEI. This CDR3 has 15 amino acids. Trimming removed 7 bases from V and 6 bases from J; junction bases left unmatched: 11. This specimen comes from a study of T cell repertoires in cytomegalovirus infection. Background on the study: CMV infection together with matching HLA type was indicated by public TCR beta signatures.

The sample taken for sequencing was CD8+ T cells from PBMCs. V usage is TRBV2 and J usage is TRBJ1-2; 10 nucleotides agree with TRBD1. The sequence came from a human donor in good health (CMV status not recorded). Some clones in this sample may be carry-over from other donors' samples. CDR3 region: CASTSGTGAFDGYTF. The DNA for the CDR3 is TGTGCCAGCACCTCGGGGACAGGGGCCTTTGATGGCTACACCTTC.